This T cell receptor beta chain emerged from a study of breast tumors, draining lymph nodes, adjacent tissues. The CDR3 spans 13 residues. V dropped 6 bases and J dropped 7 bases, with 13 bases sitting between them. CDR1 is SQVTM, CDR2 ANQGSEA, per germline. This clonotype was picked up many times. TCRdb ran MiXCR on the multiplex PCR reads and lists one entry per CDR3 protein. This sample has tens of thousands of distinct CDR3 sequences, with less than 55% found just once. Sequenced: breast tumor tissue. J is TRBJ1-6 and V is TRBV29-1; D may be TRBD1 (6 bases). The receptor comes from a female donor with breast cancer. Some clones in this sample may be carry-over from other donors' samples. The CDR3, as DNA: TGCAGCGTGTTGACAGGTCCAAATTCACCCCTCCACTTT. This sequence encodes CSVLTGPNSPLHF. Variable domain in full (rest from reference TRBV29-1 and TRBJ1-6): SAVISQKPSRDICQRGTSLTIQCQVDSQVTMMFWYRQQPGQSLTLIATANQGSEATYESGFVIDKFPISRPNLTFSTLTVSNMSPEDSSIYLCSVLTGPNSPLHFGNGTRLTVT.